This entry concerns a single T cell receptor beta chain. Its antigen is undetermined. The sample belongs to a study of T cell responses to AZD1222 COVID-19 vaccine. Notes on the study in general: Spike-specific TCR breadth and depth both grew after two AZD1222 doses. Unmutated regions of variants are reportedly targeted by nearly half of spike-specific TCRs. Females made up more of the donors, who were largely white British, and clonal diversity may have come out too low. Recipients of AZD1222 seropositive at baseline numbered only five or six.

Produced via immunoSEQ multiplex PCR; TCRdb's table is partial and in-frame only. The table lists 180,000 or so clones, less than 95% of them singletons, with 0.6% to 0.7% in the top ten. Trimming shortened V by 3 bases and J by 4 bases, and 16 bases separated the two germline ends. CDR1 is SGDLS and CDR2 is YYNGEE in the germline V gene. This CDR3 has 15 residues. This specimen consisted of peripheral blood, obtained on day 0 of AZD1222 vaccination. This sequence joins TRBV9 and TRBJ1-1, with a tentative D call TRBD1 (5 bases). This TCR came from an adult in good health. Written as DNA, the CDR3 is TGTGCCAGCAGCGCCCACAGGTTCCGAGTCACTGAAGCTTTCTTT. This translates into CASSAHRFRVTEAFF.